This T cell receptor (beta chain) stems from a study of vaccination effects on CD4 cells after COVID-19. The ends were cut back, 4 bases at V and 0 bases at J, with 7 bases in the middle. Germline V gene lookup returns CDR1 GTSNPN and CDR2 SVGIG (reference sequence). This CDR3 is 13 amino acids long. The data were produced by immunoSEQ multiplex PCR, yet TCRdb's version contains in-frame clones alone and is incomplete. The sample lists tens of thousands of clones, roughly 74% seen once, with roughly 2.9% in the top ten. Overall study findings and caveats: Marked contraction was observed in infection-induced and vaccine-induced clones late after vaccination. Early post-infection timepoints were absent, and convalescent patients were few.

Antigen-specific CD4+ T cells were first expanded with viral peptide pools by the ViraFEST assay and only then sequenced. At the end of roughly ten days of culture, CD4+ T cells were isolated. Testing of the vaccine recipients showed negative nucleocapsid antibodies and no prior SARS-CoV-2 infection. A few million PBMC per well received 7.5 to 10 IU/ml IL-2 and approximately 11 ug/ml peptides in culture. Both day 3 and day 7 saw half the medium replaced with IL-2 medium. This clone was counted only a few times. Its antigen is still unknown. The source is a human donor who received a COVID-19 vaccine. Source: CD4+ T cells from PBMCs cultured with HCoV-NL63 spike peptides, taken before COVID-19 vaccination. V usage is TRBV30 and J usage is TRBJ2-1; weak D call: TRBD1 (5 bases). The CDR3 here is CAWMTASYNEQFF. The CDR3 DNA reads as TGTGCCTGGATGACAGCCTCCTACAATGAGCAGTTCTTC. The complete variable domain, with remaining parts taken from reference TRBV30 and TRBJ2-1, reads SQTIHQWPATLVQPVGSPLSLECTVEGTSNPNLYWYRQAAGRGLQLLFYSVGIGQISSEVPQNLSASRPQDRQFILSSKKLLLSDSGFYLCAWMTASYNEQFFGPGTRLTVL.